This TCR beta chain was captured by sequencing in a study of blood T cell repertoires in COVID-19. Study-wide context: The study drew acute and convalescent COVID-19 samples from the United States, Italy and Spain. Sources were T cells, B-cell-depleted T cells, or PBMCs; the material itself was cDNA or gDNA.

Authors' analysis steps: Scientists estimated how many nucleated cells there were by amplifying reference gene primers. The table came from immunoSEQ multiplex PCR; TCRdb's copy has only in-frame clones and leaves some out. V and J calls and clone size follow that table, whereas D and trimming were derived from the DNA. In the table there are 65,000 to 90,000 clones, around 88% of which are singletons. J was trimmed by 2 bases and V by 5 bases; bases with no gene match: 2. The V gene's germline CDR1 is GTSNPN and CDR2 SVGIG (reference sequence). The CDR3 has 13 amino acids. What was sequenced was peripheral blood. This TCR derives from a man between 45 and 60 years old with active COVID-19. The genes are TRBV30 and TRBJ1-2; 10 bases agree with TRBD1. The CDR3 loop reads CAWETGGNYGYTF. The CDR3 DNA sequence: TGTGCCTGGGAGACAGGGGGCAACTATGGCTACACCTTC.